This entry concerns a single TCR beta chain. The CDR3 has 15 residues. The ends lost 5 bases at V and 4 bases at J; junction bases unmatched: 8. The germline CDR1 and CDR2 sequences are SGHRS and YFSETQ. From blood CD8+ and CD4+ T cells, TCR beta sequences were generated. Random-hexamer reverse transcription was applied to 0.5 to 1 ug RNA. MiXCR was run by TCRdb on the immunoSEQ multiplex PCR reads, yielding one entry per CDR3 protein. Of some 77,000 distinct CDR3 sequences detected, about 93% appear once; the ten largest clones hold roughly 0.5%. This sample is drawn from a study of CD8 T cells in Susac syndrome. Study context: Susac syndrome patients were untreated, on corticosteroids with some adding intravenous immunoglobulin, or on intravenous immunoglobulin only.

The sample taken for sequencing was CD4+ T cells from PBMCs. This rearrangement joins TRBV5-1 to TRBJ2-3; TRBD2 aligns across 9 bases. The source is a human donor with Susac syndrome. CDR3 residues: CASRSAGGIPDTQYF. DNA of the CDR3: TGCGCCAGCAGGTCCGCGGGGGGGATTCCAGATACGCAGTATTTT.